This T cell receptor beta chain was sequenced in a study of shared clonotypes between healthy human individuals. In the case of this clone: The junction does not match germline at one end; this may be a read error.

Original processing methods: Junction-only immunoSEQ sequences carried no quality scores, so filtering differed. Generated by immunoSEQ multiplex PCR, the TCRdb table keeps only in-frame clones and is missing some. That table gives V, J and clone size, and the DNA gave D and trimming. The sample has 1,400,000 or so clones, approximately 98.5% seen once. The study enrolled healthy HIV-negative adults without recent acute infections or vaccinations as donors. The CDR3 runs to 15 residues. The germline CDR1 and CDR2 sequences are SNHLY and FYNNEI. This clonotype originated in a man under 40 in good health. V usage is TRBV2 and J usage is TRBJ2-3, with 10 bases that match TRBD2. Sequencing was performed on naive CD4+ T cells sorted from blood. The subset denotes: CD45RA+ positively selected. CDR3 residues: CASTEAGGPGDTQYF. The DNA for the CDR3 is TGTGCCAGCACTGAAGCGGGAGGGCCGGGGGATACGCAGTATTTT.